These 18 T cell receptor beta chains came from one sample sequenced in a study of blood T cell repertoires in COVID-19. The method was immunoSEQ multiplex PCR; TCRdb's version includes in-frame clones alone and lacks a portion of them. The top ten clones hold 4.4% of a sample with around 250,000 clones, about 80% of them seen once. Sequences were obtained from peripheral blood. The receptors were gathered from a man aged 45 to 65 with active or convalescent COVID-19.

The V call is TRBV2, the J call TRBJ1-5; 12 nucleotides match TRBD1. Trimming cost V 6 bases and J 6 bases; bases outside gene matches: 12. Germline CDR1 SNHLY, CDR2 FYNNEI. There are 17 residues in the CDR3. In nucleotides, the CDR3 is TGTGCCAGCAGCGTTAGTCCCGGGACAGGGGGCGGTCAGCCCCAGCATTTT. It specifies CASSVSPGTGGGQPQHF.

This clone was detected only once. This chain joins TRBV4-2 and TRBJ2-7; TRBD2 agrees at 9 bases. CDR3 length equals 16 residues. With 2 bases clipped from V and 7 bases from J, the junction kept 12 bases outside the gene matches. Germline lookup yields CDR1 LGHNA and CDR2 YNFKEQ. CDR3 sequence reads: CASSQTWTSEPGEQYF. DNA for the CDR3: TGTGCCAGCAGCCAAACTTGGACTAGCGAGCCGGGGGAGCAGTACTTC.

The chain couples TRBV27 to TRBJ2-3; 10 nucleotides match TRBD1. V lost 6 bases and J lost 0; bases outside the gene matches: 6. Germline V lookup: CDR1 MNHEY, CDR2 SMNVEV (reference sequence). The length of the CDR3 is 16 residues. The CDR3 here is CASRTGGSPSTDTQYF. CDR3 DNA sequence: TGTGCCAGCAGGACAGGGGGCAGTCCCAGCACAGATACGCAGTATTTT.

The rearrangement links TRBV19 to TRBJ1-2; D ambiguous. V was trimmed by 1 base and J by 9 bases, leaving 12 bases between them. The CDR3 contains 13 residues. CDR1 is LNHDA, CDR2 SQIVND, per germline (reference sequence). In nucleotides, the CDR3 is TGTGCCAGTAGTATAGTCAACGAACAGCGCTACACCTTC. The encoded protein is CASSIVNEQRYTF.

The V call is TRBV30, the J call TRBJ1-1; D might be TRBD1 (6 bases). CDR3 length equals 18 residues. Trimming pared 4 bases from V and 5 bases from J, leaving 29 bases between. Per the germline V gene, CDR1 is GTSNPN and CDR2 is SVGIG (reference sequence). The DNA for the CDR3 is TGTGCCTGGATGGGGCTGGCGGGGGATGGGAGGGGGAAAACTGAAGCTTTCTTT. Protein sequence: CAWMGLAGDGRGKTEAFF. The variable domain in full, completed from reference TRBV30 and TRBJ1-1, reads SQTIHQWPATLVQPVGSPLSLECTVEGTSNPNLYWYRQAAGRGLQLLFYSVGIGQISSEVPQNLSASRPQDRQFILSSKKLLLSDSGFYLCAWMGLAGDGRGKTEAFFGQGTRLTVV.

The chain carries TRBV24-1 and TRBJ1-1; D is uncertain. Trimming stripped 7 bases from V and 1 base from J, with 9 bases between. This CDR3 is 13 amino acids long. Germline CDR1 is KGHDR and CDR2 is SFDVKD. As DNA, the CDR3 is TGTGCCACCAGGTCCCTCGGGAACACTGAAGCTTTCTTT. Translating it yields CATRSLGNTEAFF.

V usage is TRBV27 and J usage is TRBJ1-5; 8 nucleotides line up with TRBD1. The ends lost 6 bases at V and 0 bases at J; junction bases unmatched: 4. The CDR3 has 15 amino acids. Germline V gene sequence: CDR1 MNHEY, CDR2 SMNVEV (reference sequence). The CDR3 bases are TGTGCCAGCAGCCCGACAGGGGATAGCAATCAGCCCCAGCATTTT. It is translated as CASSPTGDSNQPQHF.

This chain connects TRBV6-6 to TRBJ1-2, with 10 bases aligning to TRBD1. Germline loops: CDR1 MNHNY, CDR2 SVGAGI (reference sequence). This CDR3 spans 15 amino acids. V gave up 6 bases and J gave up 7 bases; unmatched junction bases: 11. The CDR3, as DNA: TGTGCCAGCAGCGACAGGGACAGGGGCCCCCCTGGCTACACCTTC. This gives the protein CASSDRDRGPPGYTF.

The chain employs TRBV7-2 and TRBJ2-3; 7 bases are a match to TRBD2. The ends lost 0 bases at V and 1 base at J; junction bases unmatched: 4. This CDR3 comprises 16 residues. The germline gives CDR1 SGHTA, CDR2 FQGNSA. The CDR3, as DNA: TGTGCCAGCAGCTTAGCGGGCGGGGGAGGCACAGATACGCAGTATTTT. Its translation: CASSLAGGGGTDTQYF.

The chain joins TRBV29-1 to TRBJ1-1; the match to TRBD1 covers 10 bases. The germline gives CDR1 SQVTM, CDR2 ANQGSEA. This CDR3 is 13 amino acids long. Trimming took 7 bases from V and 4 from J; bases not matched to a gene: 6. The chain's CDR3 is CSGETGGSTEAFF. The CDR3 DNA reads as TGCAGCGGTGAGACAGGGGGCAGCACTGAAGCTTTCTTT.

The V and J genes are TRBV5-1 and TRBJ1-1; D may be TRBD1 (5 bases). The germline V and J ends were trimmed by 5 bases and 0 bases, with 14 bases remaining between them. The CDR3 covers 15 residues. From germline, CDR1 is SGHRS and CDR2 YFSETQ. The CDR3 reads CASRSDQGMNTEAFF. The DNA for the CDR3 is TGCGCCAGCAGATCGGACCAGGGTATGAACACTGAAGCTTTCTTT.

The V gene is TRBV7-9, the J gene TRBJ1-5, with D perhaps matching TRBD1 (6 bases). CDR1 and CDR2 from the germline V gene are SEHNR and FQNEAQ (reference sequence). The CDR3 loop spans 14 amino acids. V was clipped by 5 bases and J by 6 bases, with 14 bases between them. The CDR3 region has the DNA TGTGCCAGCAGCCTGGACAGTTTGGGTCAGCCCCAGCATTTT. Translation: CASSLDSLGQPQHF.

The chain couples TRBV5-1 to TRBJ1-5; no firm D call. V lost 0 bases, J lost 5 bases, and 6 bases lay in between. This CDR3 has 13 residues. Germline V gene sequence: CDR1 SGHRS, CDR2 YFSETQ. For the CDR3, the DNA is TGCGCCAGCAGCTTGGGGTCGGATCAGCCCCAGCATTTT. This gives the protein CASSLGSDQPQHF.

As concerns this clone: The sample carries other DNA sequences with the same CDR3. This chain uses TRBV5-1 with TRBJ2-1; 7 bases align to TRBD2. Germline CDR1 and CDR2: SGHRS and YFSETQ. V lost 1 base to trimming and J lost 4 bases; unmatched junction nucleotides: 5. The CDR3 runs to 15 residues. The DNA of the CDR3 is TGCGCCAGCAGCTTGTCCGGGGGGTCGTACAATGAGCAGTTCTTC. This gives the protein CASSLSGGSYNEQFF.

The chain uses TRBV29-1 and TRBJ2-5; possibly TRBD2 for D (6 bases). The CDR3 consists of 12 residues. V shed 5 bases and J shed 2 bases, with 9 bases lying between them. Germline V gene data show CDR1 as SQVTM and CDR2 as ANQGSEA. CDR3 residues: CSVLGTQETQYF. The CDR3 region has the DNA TGCAGCGTTTTGGGGACTCAAGAGACCCAGTACTTC. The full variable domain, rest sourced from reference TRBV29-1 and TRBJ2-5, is SAVISQKPSRDICQRGTSLTIQCQVDSQVTMMFWYRQQPGQSLTLIATANQGSEATYESGFVIDKFPISRPNLTFSTLTVSNMSPEDSSIYLCSVLGTQETQYFGPGTRLLVL.

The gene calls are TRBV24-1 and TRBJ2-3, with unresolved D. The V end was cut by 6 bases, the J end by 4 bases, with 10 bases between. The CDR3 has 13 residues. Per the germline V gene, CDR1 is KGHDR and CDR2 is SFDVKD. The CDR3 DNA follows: TGTGCCACCAGTACACTAACGTCAGATACGCAGTATTTT. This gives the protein CATSTLTSDTQYF.

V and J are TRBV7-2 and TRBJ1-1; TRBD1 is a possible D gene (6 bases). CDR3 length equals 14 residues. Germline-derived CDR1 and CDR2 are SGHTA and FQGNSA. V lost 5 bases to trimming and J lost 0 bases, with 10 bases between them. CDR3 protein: CASSPNRVNTEAFF. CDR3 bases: TGTGCCAGCAGCCCGAACAGGGTGAACACTGAAGCTTTCTTT.

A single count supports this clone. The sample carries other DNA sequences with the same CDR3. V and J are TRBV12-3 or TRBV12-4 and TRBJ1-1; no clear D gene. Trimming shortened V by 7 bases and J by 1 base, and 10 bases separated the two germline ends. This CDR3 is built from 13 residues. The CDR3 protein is CASTPRRNTEAFF. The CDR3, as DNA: TGTGCCAGCACCCCCAGGCGGAACACTGAAGCTTTCTTT.